This TCR beta chain was retrieved from a study of vaccination effects on CD4 cells after COVID-19. TCRdb keeps only in-frame clones here, not all; method: immunoSEQ multiplex PCR. This sample yields some 24,000 clones, of which about 70% are seen a single time; about a tenth belongs to the top ten. With the ViraFEST assay, the study expanded antigen-specific CD4+ T cells using viral peptide pools, then sequenced them. Culturing for ten to eleven days preceded CD4+ T cell isolation. Having tested negative for nucleocapsid antibodies, the vaccine recipients showed no prior SARS-CoV-2 infection. Replacing half the medium with IL-2 medium was done on days 3 and 7. This clone was counted between two and nine times. Its antigen remains unknown. The TCR sequence derives from a human donor who received a COVID-19 vaccine. This sample comprised CD4+ T cells from PBMCs cultured with HCoV-NL63 spike peptides, obtained before COVID-19 vaccination.

The CDR3 DNA follows: TGTGCCTGGAGGTTGAGGAGCGGGTATGGCTACACCTTC. Amino acid sequence: CAWRLRSGYGYTF. V gene TRBV30 combines with J gene TRBJ1-2; no clear D gene. Germline V lookup: CDR1 GTSNPN, CDR2 SVGIG (reference sequence). The CDR3 covers 13 residues. The ends were cut back, 3 bases at V and 5 bases at J, with 13 bases in the middle.